Reported below is one T cell receptor (beta chain). What this receptor recognizes is not known. No qualities accompany the bases; no much larger clone lies one base away. The same CDR3 arises from other DNA sequences in this sample as well. Relative to germline, V is missing 4 bases and J is missing 6 bases, with 1 base of the junction outside any gene match. CDR1 is given as KGHDR and CDR2 as SFDVKD, both from the germline V gene. The CDR3 goes from the cysteine to the phenylalanine over 13 residues. The CDR3 DNA has 39 bases and is translated from base 1. The immunoSEQ Assay, a bias-controlled multiplex PCR, was used to amplify TCRbeta CDR3 regions from genomic DNA. The original pipeline was this. Within the assay, amplification of reference gene primers was used to estimate how many nucleated cells each sample contained. To quantify the absolute abundance of each unique TCRbeta CDR3 rearrangement, sequence reads were collapsed and filtered. Productive Simpson clonality was computed per sample as the square root of Simpson's diversity index over productive rearrangements. TCRdb took over this immuneACCESS table, retaining in-frame rearrangements with V and J assigned. Such tables are incomplete; in checked studies, under half of the missing clones stem from an unresolved V gene, and the remainder is unexplained. That table furnishes V, J and clone size, whereas the DNA furnished D and trimming. The sample records hundreds of thousands of clones, 85% to 90% of which are singletons. 4% to 5.5% of the sample lies in the top ten.

Whole blood was collected in K2EDTA tubes by collaborating institutions according to the institutions' own protocols. Collaborator samples were shipped for TCRbeta analysis as frozen whole blood, isolated PBMCs, or DNA extracted from either sample type. These data are taken from a study of blood T cell repertoires in COVID-19 (dated by TCRdb to the early 2020s). Broadly, across the study: The collaborator samples originated in the United States, Italy and Spain and spanned the acute and convalescent phases of COVID-19. Where available, HLA class I and class II types were obtained from metadata supplied by the sample provider rather than from assay-based typing. The samples were drawn from the first 160 participants of the ongoing ImmuneRACE study and from 1,254 subjects provided by 6 global collaborators. A freely available public database, intended as a resource for researchers studying the immune response to SARS-CoV-2, is where the repertoires were released. Subjects who had been exposed to COVID-19, were actively infected with it, or had recovered from it provided the deeply sampled blood TCRbeta repertoires that made up the dataset. Sample metadata almost always included a de-identified subject ID, COVID-19 status, age in years and sex. The prospective study material was composed of cDNA or gDNA derived from T cells, B-cell-depleted T cells, or PBMCs. Points the paper makes about the study in general: The amount of clinical and demographic metadata varied by source and participant and was provided uncurated.

Recombination linked TRBV24-1 to TRBJ2-2; TRBD2 lines up with 7 middle nucleotides. This sequence was found in a woman younger than 45 with acute or convalescent COVID-19. The source material was peripheral blood. The sequenced DNA is TGTGCCACCAGTGACCGGGGGGCCGGGGAGCTGTTTTTT. Translated, this is CATSDRGAGELFF.